The 30 T cell receptor beta chains in this list originate from one sample, sequenced in a study of T cell clonality in common variable immunodeficiency. Method: immunoSEQ multiplex PCR; TCRdb's copy keeps in-frame clones and lacks some. In total the sample includes some 53,000 clones, none of them seen once. The sample consisted of peripheral blood mononuclear cells. The receptor source for this set is a person aged 18 to 69 in good health.

Many counts were recorded for this clone. The CDR3 bases that were read are TGTGCCAGCAGCTCTTGGACAGGGGCCTACGAG. It is translated as CASSSWTGAYE. The entire CDR3 protein is CASSSWTGAYEQYF. The rearrangement joins TRBV7-9 to TRBJ2-7, with 9 nucleotides matching TRBD1. Sequencing ends 3 residues short of the CDR3 end; the germline J gene provides the rest. V dropped 4 bases and J dropped 2; count of bases not matched to a gene: 3. CDR3 length: 14 residues. Germline CDR1 SEHNR, CDR2 FQNEAQ (reference sequence). The variable domain in full, completed from reference TRBV7-9 and TRBJ2-7, reads DTGVSQNPRHKITKRGQNVTFRCDPISEHNRLYWYRQTLGQGPEFLTYFQNEAQLEKSRLLSDRFSAERPKGSFSTLEIQRTEQGDSAMYLCASSSWTGAYEQYFGPGTRLTVT.

This clone was seen ten or more times. Read coverage stops 3 residues before the CDR3 terminus; the germline J gene supplies the remainder. The rearrangement joins TRBV2 to TRBJ2-2; D uncertain. Trimming removed 5 bases from V and 4 bases from J, with 11 bases in between. CDR3 length: 14 residues. Germline CDR1 reads SNHLY; CDR2 reads FYNNEI. The CDR3 sequence: CASSSLVSTGELFF. The sequenced part of the CDR3 DNA is TGTGCCAGCAGTAGCCTAGTCAGCACCGGGGAG.

This clone was detected many times. The CDR3 bases that were read are TGCAGTTTAAGAGCCGGGACAGGATGGACTAGCGACTACAATGAG. This codes for CSLRAGTGWTSDYNE. The full CDR3 reads CSLRAGTGWTSDYNEQFF. The V call is TRBV20-1, the J call TRBJ2-1, with TRBD2 as a possible D gene (9 bases). Read sequence stops 3 residues before the CDR3 end, and the germline J gene provides the missing end. CDR1 is DFQATT, CDR2 SNEGSKA, per germline (reference sequence). V was pared by 8 bases and J by 3 bases, with 29 bases between. The CDR3 length is 18 residues.

To note about this clone: Coverage ceases 3 residues before the CDR3 finishes, and the germline J gene fills in the end. The chain couples TRBV7-8 to TRBJ1-5, with TRBD1 identical over 8 bases. The germline CDR1 and CDR2 sequences are SGHVS and FQNEAQ. This CDR3 is 14 amino acids long. Unmatched junction bases numbered 0, after V lost 3 bases and J lost 2 bases. Partial CDR3 DNA: TGTGCCAGCAGCTTGACAGGGGGCAATCAGCCC. Protein product: CASSLTGGNQP. The complete CDR3 sequence is CASSLTGGNQPQHF.

This clone appeared many times. From the germline J gene comes the end of the CDR3, since the read stops 3 residues before it. The chain recombines TRBV7-3 with TRBJ2-7, with 9 bases lining up with TRBD1. The V and J ends lost 6 bases and 5 bases, in that order; junction bases with no gene match: 8. Looked up from germline, CDR1 is SGHTA and CDR2 is FQGTGA. CDR3 size: 14 residues. The CDR3 bases that were read are TGTGCCAGCAGGGAAAGGGGACAGGGCCACGAG. Its protein product is CASRERGQGHE. The whole CDR3 reads CASRERGQGHEQYF.

This clone was detected ten times or more. Coverage ceases 3 residues before the CDR3 finishes, and the germline J gene fills in the end. The V and J genes are TRBV5-1 and TRBJ2-6; TRBD1 agrees at 7 bases. Losses at the gene ends were 4 bases for V and 1 base for J; bases not matched to a gene: 5. Germline V gives CDR1 SGHRS, CDR2 YFSETQ. The CDR3 has 16 residues. The covered CDR3 bases are TGCGCCAGCAGCGGACAGGTACTTTCTGGGGCCAACGTC. Protein product: CASSGQVLSGANV. In full, the CDR3 is CASSGQVLSGANVLTF. Looking up the rest from reference TRBV5-1 and TRBJ2-6 gives the full variable domain: KAGVTQTPRYLIKTRGQQVTLSCSPISGHRSVSWYQQTPGQGLQFLFEYFSETQRNKGNFPGRFSGRQFSNSRSEMNVSTLELGDSALYLCASSGQVLSGANVLTFGAGSRLTVL.

On this clone itself: The read ends 3 residues before the CDR3 terminus; that terminus is restored from the germline J gene. The chain uses TRBV7-6 and TRBJ2-7, with a tentative D call TRBD2 (6 bases). Germline V CDR1 and CDR2: SGHVS, FNYEAQ. The V end lost 1 base, the J end lost 4 bases, and 17 bases lay between the germline ends. This CDR3 has 16 residues. The CDR3 loop is CASSLGSSGLFYEQYF. Incomplete CDR3 DNA: TGTGCCAGCAGCTTAGGGAGTAGCGGACTGTTTTACGAG.

This clone showed up many times. Coverage ceases 3 residues before the CDR3 finishes, and the germline J gene fills in the end. The genes are TRBV20-1 and TRBJ2-7, with a weak D call TRBD2 (6 bases). Germline V gives CDR1 DFQATT, CDR2 SNEGSKA (reference sequence). CDR3 length: 16 amino acids. Trimming removed 1 base from V and 3 bases from J, with 19 bases in between. CDR3 bases read: TGCAGTGCTAGAGCTAGGTCGGTCTACGGGGGCTACGAG. Translating it yields CSARARSVYGGYE. The full CDR3 is CSARARSVYGGYEQYF.

This clone was recorded many times. The read is 3 residues too short to cover the CDR3 end, so that end is filled in from the germline J gene. The chain couples TRBV5-1 to TRBJ1-2, with no clear D. The ends were cut back, 4 bases at V and 0 bases at J, with 10 bases in the middle. CDR3 length: 14 residues. Per germline, CDR1 SGHRS and CDR2 YFSETQ. The CDR3 loop reads CASSLGSTNYGYTF. Partial CDR3 DNA: TGCGCCAGCAGCCTCGGGTCGACTAACTATGGC.

This clone was observed at least ten times. The read stops 3 residues short of the end of the CDR3; the missing end is completed from the germline J gene. The V call is TRBV5-1, the J call TRBJ2-3, with D possibly TRBD2 on 6 matching bases. The germline V gene has CDR1 SGHRS and CDR2 YFSETQ. The CDR3 extends over 17 amino acids. Trimming took 1 base from V and 2 from J, leaving 17 bases between them. CDR3 region: CASSLRGSQRATDTQYF. CDR3 DNA, as far as it was read: TGCGCCAGCAGCTTGCGGGGGTCTCAGCGGGCCACAGATACG. Full variable domain (outside the CDR3, taken from reference TRBV5-1 and TRBJ2-3): KAGVTQTPRYLIKTRGQQVTLSCSPISGHRSVSWYQQTPGQGLQFLFEYFSETQRNKGNFPGRFSGRQFSNSRSEMNVSTLELGDSALYLCASSLRGSQRATDTQYFGPGTRLTVL.

This clone was counted ten times or more. CDR3 DNA, as far as it was read: TGCAGCGTTGATTCCCCAGAGAGCTCCTACAATGAG. It translates to CSVDSPESSYNE. The full CDR3 reads CSVDSPESSYNEQFF. The genes are TRBV29-1 and TRBJ2-1; D is unclear. The read terminates 3 residues before the CDR3 end, so the remaining end is supplied by the germline J gene. The length of the CDR3 is 15 residues. Per the germline V gene, CDR1 is SQVTM and CDR2 is ANQGSEA. V lost 3 bases and J lost 0, with 12 bases in between.

Note on this clone: This sequence may be a read error, since a much larger clone differs from it by one base. Coverage ceases 3 residues before the CDR3 finishes, and the germline J gene fills in the end. The rearrangement uses TRBV2 and TRBJ1-1; D gene uncertain. The CDR3 is 13 residues long. Germline V gene sequence: CDR1 SNHLY, CDR2 FYNNEI. Trimming took off 5 bases at V and 3 bases at J, with 10 bases between the two ends. The chain's CDR3 is CASSKRRDTEAFF. The sequenced part of the CDR3 DNA is TGTGCCAGCAGTAAAAGGAGGGACACTGAA.

This clone was observed at least ten times. The read stops 3 residues short of the end of the CDR3; the missing end is completed from the germline J gene. V gene TRBV7-9 combines with J gene TRBJ1-4; D might be TRBD1 (5 bases). The CDR3 is made up of 15 amino acids. Germline-derived CDR1 and CDR2 are SEHNR and FQNEAQ (reference sequence). V lost 8 bases to trimming and J lost 6 bases, with 19 bases between them. The part of the CDR3 DNA that was read is TGTGCCAGCTCCCGATCGGCAGGGAGGGATGAAAAA. Encoded protein: CASSRSAGRDEK. The CDR3, in full, reads CASSRSAGRDEKLFF.

This clone was seen many times. From the germline J gene comes the end of the CDR3, since the read stops 3 residues before it. V usage is TRBV5-1 and J usage is TRBJ2-3; 10 bases are a match to TRBD1. The CDR3 contains 16 residues. Looked up from germline, CDR1 is SGHRS and CDR2 is YFSETQ. J lost 3 bases, V lost 4 bases, and 8 bases had no gene match. CDR3: CASSPRTGGMTDTQYF. Partial CDR3 DNA: TGCGCCAGCAGCCCCAGGACAGGGGGTATGACAGATACG.

Comments on this clone: The read gets to within 3 residues of the CDR3 end, and the germline J gene fills in the rest. This rearrangement joins TRBV5-1 to TRBJ2-6; TRBD1 aligns across 8 bases. The CDR3 totals 17 residues. Germline CDR1 and CDR2: SGHRS and YFSETQ. The ends lost 5 bases at V and 0 bases at J; junction bases unmatched: 7. The sequenced CDR3 bases are TGCGCCAGCAGTCAGCAGGGGGCTAGCTCTGGGGCCAACGTC. Residues: CASSQQGASSGANV. In full, the CDR3 is CASSQQGASSGANVLTF.

This clone was counted between two and nine times. Coverage ceases 3 residues before the CDR3 finishes, and the germline J gene fills in the end. The chain joins TRBV7-9 to TRBJ2-3; a weak D match, TRBD2 (6 bases). Germline CDR1 is SEHNR and CDR2 is FQNEAQ (reference sequence). The CDR3 covers 14 residues. The CDR3 is CASSPPLSGETQYF. CDR3 bases read: TGTGCCAGCAGCCCTCCCTTGTCGGGGGAGACG.

This clone was recorded many times. The DNA ends 3 residues before the CDR3 does, and the rest of the CDR3 is filled in from the germline J gene. This rearrangement joins TRBV29-1 to TRBJ1-1, with D unclear. CDR1 is SQVTM and CDR2 is ANQGSEA in the germline V gene. Deletions cut 5 bases from V and 4 bases from J, with 17 bases between. This CDR3 comprises 14 residues. The sequenced part of the CDR3 DNA is TGCAGCGTTTCTCCGACCCGCGGAATCACTGAA. Its translation: CSVSPTRGITE. The full CDR3 sequence reads CSVSPTRGITEAFF.

This clone has a count of ten or more. The CDR3 is cut off 3 residues early in the read; its end comes from the germline J gene. The rearrangement uses TRBV10-3 and TRBJ1-1; D is unresolved. Trimming cost V 0 bases and J 4 bases, with 9 bases left between them. CDR3 length: 14 residues. Germline V CDR1 and CDR2: ENHRY, SYGVKD. The CDR3 DNA, read in part, is TGTGCCATCAGTGAGTCAGGGTCCTTCACTGAA. This gives the protein CAISESGSFTE. The CDR3 in its entirety is CAISESGSFTEAFF.

This clone was picked up many times. The sequenced fragment ends 3 residues before the CDR3 boundary, so the rest is inferred from the germline J gene. V is TRBV5-4 and J is TRBJ2-5, with 7 bases lining up with TRBD1. CDR1 is SGHNT and CDR2 is YYREEE in the germline V gene (reference sequence). The CDR3 is 15 residues long. J was trimmed by 4 bases and V by 5 bases; bases with no gene match: 11. Incomplete CDR3 DNA: TGTGCCAGCAGTCGTAATCAGGGGGTCGGAGAGACC. It yields the protein CASSRNQGVGET. The full CDR3 sequence reads CASSRNQGVGETQYF.

This clone was seen many times. The read ends 3 residues shy of where the CDR3 ends; the end is completed using the germline J gene. J is TRBJ2-7 and V is TRBV20-1, with D perhaps TRBD1 (6 bases). The CDR3 runs 14 residues. The germline V gene has CDR1 DFQATT and CDR2 SNEGSKA (reference sequence). CDR3 DNA, as far as it was read: TGCACCCTACCCAGGGGCGAAAGGTCCTACGAG. Protein product: CTLPRGERSYE. The whole CDR3 sequence is CTLPRGERSYEQYF.

This clone was counted many times. The observed sequence ends 3 residues before the CDR3 terminus, with the missing tail filled in from the germline J gene. This chain links TRBV10-3 with TRBJ1-2; D is unresolved. Between the trimmed V and J ends, which lost 6 bases and 5 bases, there was a span of 13 bases. CDR3 length: 13 residues. Germline CDR1 reads ENHRY; CDR2 reads SYGVKD. The sequenced CDR3 bases are TGTGCCATCAGGAAGGATCAGGAATATGGC. It codes for CAIRKDQEYG. The full-length CDR3 reads as CAIRKDQEYGYTF.

This clone appeared many times. The read falls 3 residues short of the CDR3 end, and the missing part is taken from the germline J gene. V and J are TRBV19 and TRBJ2-1; 9 nucleotides line up with TRBD1. CDR1 is LNHDA and CDR2 is SQIVND in the germline V gene (reference sequence). This CDR3 region has 15 residues. V shed 7 bases, J shed 4 bases, and the junction held 8 bases outside the gene matches. The CDR3 loop reads CASTAPGTGYNEQFF. The covered CDR3 bases are TGTGCCAGTACCGCCCCCGGGACAGGGTACAATGAG.

This clone was seen repeatedly, ten times or more. With the read ending 3 residues before the CDR3 end, the germline J gene is used to fill in that end. The V gene is TRBV7-3, the J gene TRBJ2-1, with 11 bases fitting TRBD2. This CDR3 spans 15 amino acids. Losses at the gene ends were 2 bases for V and 4 bases for J; bases not matched to a gene: 1. The germline CDR1 and CDR2 sequences are SGHTA and FQGTGA. The CDR3 sequence: CASSLLAGGYNEQFF. CDR3 DNA, as far as it was read: TGTGCCAGCAGCTTACTAGCGGGAGGATACAATGAG. The variable domain in full, with the rest retrieved from reference TRBV7-3 and TRBJ2-1, is GAGVSQTPSNKVTEKGKYVELRCDPISGHTALYWYRQSLGQGPEFLIYFQGTGAADDSGLPNDRFFAVRPEGSVSTLKIQRTERGDSAVYLCASSLLAGGYNEQFFGPGTRLTVL.

This clone has at least ten counts. The CDR3 extends 3 residues past the end of the read, so its final part is completed from the germline J gene. J is TRBJ1-1 and V is TRBV5-1, with 7 bases identical to TRBD1. The trim removed 4 bases at V and 0 bases at J, leaving 12 bases unmatched. The CDR3 sequence is 17 residues long. Germline-derived CDR1 and CDR2 are SGHRS and YFSETQ. Incomplete CDR3 DNA: TGCGCCAGCAGCCGGCCCTTGGGACAGCCTATGAACACTGAA. Translation gives CASSRPLGQPMNTE. The CDR3 as a whole reads CASSRPLGQPMNTEAFF.

This clone was recorded a few times. The CDR3 end falls 3 residues outside the read, so it is completed with the germline J gene. This rearrangement joins TRBV19 to TRBJ1-3, with D maybe TRBD1 (5 bases). Germline V lookup: CDR1 LNHDA, CDR2 SQIVND (reference sequence). The CDR3 is made up of 12 amino acids. Trimming took 7 bases from V and 9 from J, leaving 13 bases between them. This CDR3 reads CASTQGLGTIYF. Incomplete CDR3 DNA: TGTGCCAGTACTCAGGGTCTTGGCACC. Combining the CDR3 with reference TRBV19 and TRBJ1-3 gives the whole variable domain DGGITQSPKYLFRKEGQNVTLSCEQNLNHDAMYWYRQDPGQGLRLIYYSQIVNDFQKGDIAEGYSVSREKKESFPLTVTSAQKNPTAFYLCASTQGLGTIYFGEGSWLTVV.

This clone has ten or more counts. The read terminates 3 residues ahead of where the CDR3 ends, so the germline J gene completes it. The rearrangement uses TRBV18 and TRBJ2-6; D gene ambiguous. This CDR3 is built from 16 residues. V lost 2 bases and J 0 bases, leaving 8 bases between the germline ends. The germline V gene encodes CDR1 KGHSH and CDR2 LQKENI. The part of the CDR3 DNA that was read is TGTGCCAGCTCACCAGGTTCGCGCTCTGGGGCCAACGTC. Protein sequence: CASSPGSRSGANV. The entire CDR3 is CASSPGSRSGANVLTF.

This clone was detected ten times or more. The CDR3 end falls 3 residues outside the read, so it is completed with the germline J gene. The chain links TRBV30 to TRBJ2-3; 13 bases line up with TRBD2. The CDR3 is 14 amino acids. Germline lookup yields CDR1 GTSNPN and CDR2 SVGIG (reference sequence). The CDR3 is CACSGTSGKETQYF. The DNA read from the CDR3 is TGTGCCTGTTCCGGGACTAGCGGGAAAGAGACG.

This clone was observed many times. The read is 3 residues too short to cover the CDR3 end, so that end is filled in from the germline J gene. The chain links TRBV19 to TRBJ1-1; 8 nucleotides agree with TRBD1. This CDR3 is built from 14 residues. Germline V CDR1 and CDR2: LNHDA, SQIVND (reference sequence). The V segment lost 5 bases and the J segment 2 bases; nucleotides outside the gene matches: 4. CDR3 DNA (partial): TGTGCCAGTAGTGTCGGACAGGGCAACACTGAA. The encoded protein is CASSVGQGNTE. The full CDR3 reads CASSVGQGNTEAFF.

This clone was seen repeatedly, ten times or more. The sequence runs out 3 residues before the end of the CDR3; the remainder is reconstructed from the germline J gene. J is TRBJ2-2 and V is TRBV18, with 9 nucleotides matching TRBD1. Germline V gene data show CDR1 as KGHSH and CDR2 as LQKENI. CDR3 size: 18 residues. With V trimmed by 2 bases and J by 2 bases, 9 bases remained unmatched. Partial CDR3 DNA: TGTGCCAGCTCACCAGCGGGACAGGGATCATTTAACACCGGGGAG. Its translation: CASSPAGQGSFNTGE. The complete CDR3 protein is CASSPAGQGSFNTGELFF.

This clone was seen repeatedly, ten times or more. The missing CDR3 end, 3 residues past where the read stops, is filled in from the germline J gene. The chain has TRBV19 and TRBJ2-7; 9 bases are shared with TRBD1. Germline V gives CDR1 LNHDA, CDR2 SQIVND (reference sequence). The CDR3 length is 15 residues. J gave up 4 bases and V 3 bases, and 7 bases lay outside the gene matches. The sequenced CDR3 bases are TGTGCCAGTAGTATCCAACGGACAGGGGAGTACGAG. Translation: CASSIQRTGEYE. The entire CDR3 reads CASSIQRTGEYEQYF.